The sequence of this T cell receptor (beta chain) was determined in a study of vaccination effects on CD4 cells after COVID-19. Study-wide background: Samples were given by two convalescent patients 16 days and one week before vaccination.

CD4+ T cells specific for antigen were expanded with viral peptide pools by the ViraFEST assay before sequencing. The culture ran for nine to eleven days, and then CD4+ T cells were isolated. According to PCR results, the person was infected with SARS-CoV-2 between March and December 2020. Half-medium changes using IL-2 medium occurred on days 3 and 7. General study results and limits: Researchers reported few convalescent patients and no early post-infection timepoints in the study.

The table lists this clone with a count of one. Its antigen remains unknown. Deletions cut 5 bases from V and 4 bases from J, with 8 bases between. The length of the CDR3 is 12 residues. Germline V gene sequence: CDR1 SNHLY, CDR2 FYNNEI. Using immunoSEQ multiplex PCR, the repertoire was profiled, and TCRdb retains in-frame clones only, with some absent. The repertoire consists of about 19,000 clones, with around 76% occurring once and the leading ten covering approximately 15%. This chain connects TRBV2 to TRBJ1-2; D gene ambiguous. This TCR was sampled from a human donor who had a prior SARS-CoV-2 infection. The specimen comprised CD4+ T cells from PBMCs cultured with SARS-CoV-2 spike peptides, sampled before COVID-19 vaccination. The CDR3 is CASSTFSYGYTF. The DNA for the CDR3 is TGTGCCAGCAGTACTTTTTCCTATGGCTACACCTTC.